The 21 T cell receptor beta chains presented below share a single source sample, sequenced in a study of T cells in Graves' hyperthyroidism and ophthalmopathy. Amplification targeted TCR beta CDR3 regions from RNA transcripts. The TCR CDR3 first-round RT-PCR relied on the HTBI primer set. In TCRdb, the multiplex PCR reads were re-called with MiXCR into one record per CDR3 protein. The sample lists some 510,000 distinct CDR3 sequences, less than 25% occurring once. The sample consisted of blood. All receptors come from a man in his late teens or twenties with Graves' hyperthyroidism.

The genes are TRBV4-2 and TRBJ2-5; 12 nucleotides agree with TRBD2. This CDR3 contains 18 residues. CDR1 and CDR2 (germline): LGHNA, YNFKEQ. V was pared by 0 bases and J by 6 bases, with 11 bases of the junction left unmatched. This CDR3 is CASSQDSHLAGGRQTQYF. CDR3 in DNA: TGTGCCAGCAGCCAAGATTCACACCTAGCGGGAGGGCGCCAGACCCAGTACTTC.

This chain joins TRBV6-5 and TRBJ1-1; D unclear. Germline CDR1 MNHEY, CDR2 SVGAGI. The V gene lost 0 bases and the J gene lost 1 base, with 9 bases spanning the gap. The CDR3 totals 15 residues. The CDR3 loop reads CASSYSLGRNTEAFF. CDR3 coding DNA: TGTGCCAGCAGTTACTCCTTGGGTCGGAACACTGAAGCTTTCTTT.

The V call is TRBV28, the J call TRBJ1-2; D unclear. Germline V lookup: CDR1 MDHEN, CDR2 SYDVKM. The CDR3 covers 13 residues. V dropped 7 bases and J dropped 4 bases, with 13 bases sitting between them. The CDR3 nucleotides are TGTGCCAGCACCTACGGGGTTATCTATGGCTACACCTTC. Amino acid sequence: CASTYGVIYGYTF.

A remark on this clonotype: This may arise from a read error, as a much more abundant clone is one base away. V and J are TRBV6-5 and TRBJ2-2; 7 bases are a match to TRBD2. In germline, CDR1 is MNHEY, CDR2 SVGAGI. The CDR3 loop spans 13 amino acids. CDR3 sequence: CASSNPTWGGLFF. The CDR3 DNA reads TGTGCCAGCAGTAACCCGACTTGGGGGGGGCTGTTTTTT.

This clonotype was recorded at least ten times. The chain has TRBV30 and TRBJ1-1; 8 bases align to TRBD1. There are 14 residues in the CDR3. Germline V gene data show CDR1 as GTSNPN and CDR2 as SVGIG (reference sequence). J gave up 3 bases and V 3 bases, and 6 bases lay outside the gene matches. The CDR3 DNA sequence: TGTGCCTGGAGCAGAGGACAGGGTGACACTGAAGCTTTCTTT. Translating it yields CAWSRGQGDTEAFF.

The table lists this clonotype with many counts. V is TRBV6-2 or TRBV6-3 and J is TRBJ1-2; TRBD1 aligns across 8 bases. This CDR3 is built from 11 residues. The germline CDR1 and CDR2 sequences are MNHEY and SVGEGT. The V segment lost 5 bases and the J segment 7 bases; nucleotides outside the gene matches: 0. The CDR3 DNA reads TGTGCCAGCAGTGACAGGGGTGGCTACACCTTC. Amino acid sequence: CASSDRGGYTF.

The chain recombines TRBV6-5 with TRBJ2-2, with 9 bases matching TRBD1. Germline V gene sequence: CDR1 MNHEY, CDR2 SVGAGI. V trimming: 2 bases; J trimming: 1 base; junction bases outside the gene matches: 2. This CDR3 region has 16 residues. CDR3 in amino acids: CASSYGTGKNTGELFF. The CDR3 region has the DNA TGTGCCAGCAGTTACGGGACAGGGAAGAACACCGGGGAGCTGTTTTTT.

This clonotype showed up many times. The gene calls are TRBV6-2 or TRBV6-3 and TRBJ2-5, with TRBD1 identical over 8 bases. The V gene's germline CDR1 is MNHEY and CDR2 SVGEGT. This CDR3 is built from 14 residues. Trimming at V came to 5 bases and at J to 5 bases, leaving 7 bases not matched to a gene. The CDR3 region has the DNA TGTGCCAGCAGTCCTCGGACAGGGAAGGAGACCCAGTACTTC. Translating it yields CASSPRTGKETQYF.

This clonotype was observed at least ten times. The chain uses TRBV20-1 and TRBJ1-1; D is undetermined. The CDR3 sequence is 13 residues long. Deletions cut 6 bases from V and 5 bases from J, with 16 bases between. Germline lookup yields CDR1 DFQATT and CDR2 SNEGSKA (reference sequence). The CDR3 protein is CSAKTAGGTEAFF. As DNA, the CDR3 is TGCAGTGCGAAGACCGCGGGCGGGACTGAAGCTTTCTTT.

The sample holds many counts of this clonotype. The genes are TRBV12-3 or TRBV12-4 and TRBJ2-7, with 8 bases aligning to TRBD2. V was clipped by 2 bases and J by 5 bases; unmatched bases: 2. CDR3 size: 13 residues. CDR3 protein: CASSLPGGNEQYF. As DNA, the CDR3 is TGTGCCAGCAGTTTACCGGGGGGGAACGAGCAGTACTTC.

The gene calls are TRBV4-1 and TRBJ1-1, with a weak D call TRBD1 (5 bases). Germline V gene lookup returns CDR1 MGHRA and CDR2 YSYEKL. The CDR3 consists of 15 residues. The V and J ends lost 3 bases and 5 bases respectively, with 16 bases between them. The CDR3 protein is CASSHPARERTEAFF. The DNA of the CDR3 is TGCGCCAGCAGCCACCCGGCCAGGGAGAGAACTGAAGCTTTCTTT.

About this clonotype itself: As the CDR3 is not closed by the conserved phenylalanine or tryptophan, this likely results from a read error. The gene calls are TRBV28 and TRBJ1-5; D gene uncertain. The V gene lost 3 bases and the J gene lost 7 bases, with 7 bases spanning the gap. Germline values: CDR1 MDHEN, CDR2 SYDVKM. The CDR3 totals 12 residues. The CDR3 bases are TGTGCCAGCAGTTTCCCTGGGCAGCCCCAGCATTAT. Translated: CASSFPGQPQHY.

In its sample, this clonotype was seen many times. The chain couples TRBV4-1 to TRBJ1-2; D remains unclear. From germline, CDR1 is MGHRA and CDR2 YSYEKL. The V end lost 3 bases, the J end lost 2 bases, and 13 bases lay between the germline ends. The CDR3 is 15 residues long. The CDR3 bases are TGCGCCAGCAGCCAGCCTATGGGAGGGAACTATGGCTACACCTTC. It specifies CASSQPMGGNYGYTF.

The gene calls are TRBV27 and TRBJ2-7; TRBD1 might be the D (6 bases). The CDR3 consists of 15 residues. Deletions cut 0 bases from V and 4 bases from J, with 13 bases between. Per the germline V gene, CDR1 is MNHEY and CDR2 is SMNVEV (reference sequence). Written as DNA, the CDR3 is TGTGCCAGCAGTTTATCGAGAGGACAGAGATACGAGCAGTACTTC. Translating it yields CASSLSRGQRYEQYF.

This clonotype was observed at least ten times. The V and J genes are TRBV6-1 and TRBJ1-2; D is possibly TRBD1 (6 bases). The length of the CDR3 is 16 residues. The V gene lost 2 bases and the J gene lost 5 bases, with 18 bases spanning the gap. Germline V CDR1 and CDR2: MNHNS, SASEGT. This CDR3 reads CASSEYSTGLGYGYTF. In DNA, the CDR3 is TGTGCCAGCAGTGAATATTCGACAGGTTTAGGGTATGGCTACACCTTC.

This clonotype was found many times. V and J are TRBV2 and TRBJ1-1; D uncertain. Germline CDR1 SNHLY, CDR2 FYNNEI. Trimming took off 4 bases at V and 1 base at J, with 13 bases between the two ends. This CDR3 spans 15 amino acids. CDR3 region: CASSVVELSNTEAFF. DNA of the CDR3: TGTGCCAGCAGTGTAGTAGAACTCTCGAACACTGAAGCTTTCTTT.

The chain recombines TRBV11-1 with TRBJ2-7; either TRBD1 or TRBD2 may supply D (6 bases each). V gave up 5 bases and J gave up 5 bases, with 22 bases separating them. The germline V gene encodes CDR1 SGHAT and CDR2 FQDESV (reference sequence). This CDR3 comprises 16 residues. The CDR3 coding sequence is TGTGCCAGCAGCCCCCCCGACAGGAGGGTTCCCAACGAGCAGTACTTC. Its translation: CASSPPDRRVPNEQYF. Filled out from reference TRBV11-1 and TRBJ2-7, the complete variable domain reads EAEVAQSPRYKITEKSQAVAFWCDPISGHATLYWYRQILGQGPELLVQFQDESVVDDSQLPKDRFSAERLKGVDSTLKIQPAELGDSAMYLCASSPPDRRVPNEQYFGPGTRLTVT.

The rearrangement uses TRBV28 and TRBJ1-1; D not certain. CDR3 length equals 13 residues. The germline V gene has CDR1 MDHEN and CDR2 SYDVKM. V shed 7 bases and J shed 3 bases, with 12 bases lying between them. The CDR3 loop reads CASTRVSHTEAFF. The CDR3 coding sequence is TGTGCCAGCACCCGCGTGAGCCACACTGAAGCTTTCTTT.

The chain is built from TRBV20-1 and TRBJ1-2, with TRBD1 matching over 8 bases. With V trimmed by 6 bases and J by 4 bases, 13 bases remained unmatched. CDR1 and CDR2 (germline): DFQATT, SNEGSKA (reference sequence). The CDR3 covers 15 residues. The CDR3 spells CSAVYQTGGTYGYTF. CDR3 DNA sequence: TGCAGTGCCGTTTACCAAACAGGGGGTACCTATGGCTACACCTTC.

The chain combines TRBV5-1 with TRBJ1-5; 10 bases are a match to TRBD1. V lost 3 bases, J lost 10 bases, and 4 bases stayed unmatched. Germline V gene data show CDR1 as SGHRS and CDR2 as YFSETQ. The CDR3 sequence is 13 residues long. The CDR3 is CASSWGQGRPQHF. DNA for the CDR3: TGCGCCAGCAGCTGGGGACAGGGGCGCCCCCAGCATTTT. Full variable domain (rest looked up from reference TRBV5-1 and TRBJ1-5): KAGVTQTPRYLIKTRGQQVTLSCSPISGHRSVSWYQQTPGQGLQFLFEYFSETQRNKGNFPGRFSGRQFSNSRSEMNVSTLELGDSALYLCASSWGQGRPQHFGDGTRLSIL.

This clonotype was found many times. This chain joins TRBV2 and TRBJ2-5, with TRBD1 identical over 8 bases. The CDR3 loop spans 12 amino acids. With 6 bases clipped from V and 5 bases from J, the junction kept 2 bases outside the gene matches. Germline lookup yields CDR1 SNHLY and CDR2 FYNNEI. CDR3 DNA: TGTGCCAGCAGGAACAGGGGGGAGACCCAGTACTTC. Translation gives CASRNRGETQYF.